A selection of T cell receptor beta chains follows, all from one sample in a study of shared clonotypes between healthy human individuals. The protocol was immunoSEQ multiplex PCR, while the TCRdb copy is restricted to in-frame clones and leaves out a portion. The data hold some 900,000 clones, with less than 85% observed a single time. Sequencing used memory CD4+ T cells sorted from blood. The receptors were sampled from a man younger than 30 in good health. CDR3s include the opening cysteine and the closing phenylalanine or tryptophan. Fields, in order: clone size, J gene, D gene, CDR3 length, V gene, CDR3 protein, CDR3 DNA. A D gene is named only where the DNA matches it firmly. Rows may omit the clone size; those that give it use once, few, many or a size class.

>few|TRBJ1-1|TRBD1|15|TRBV6-1
CASSVLDRGRTEAFF
TGTGCCAGCAGTGTATTAGACAGGGGGCGAACTGAAGCTTTCTTT
>.|TRBJ2-7|.|15|TRBV5-8
CASSVRDISTYEQYF
TGTGCCAGCAGCGTACGGGACATATCAACCTACGAGCAGTACTTC
>.|TRBJ2-3|TRBD2|14|TRBV19
CASSTGTNTDTQYF
TGTGCCAGTAGTACCGGGACTAACACAGATACGCAGTATTTT
>.|TRBJ2-5|TRBD2|15|TRBV7-2
CASSPRMGGQETQYF
TGTGCCAGCAGCCCCCGGATGGGGGGGCAAGAGACCCAGTACTTC
>.|TRBJ2-2|.|14|TRBV6-6
CASSYLNWIGELFF
TGTGCCAGCAGTTACCTAAACTGGATCGGGGAGCTGTTTTTT
>many|TRBJ2-1|TRBD2|15|TRBV6-5
CASSPSGLANNEQFF
TGTGCCAGCAGTCCCTCCGGACTAGCCAACAATGAGCAGTTCTTC
>.|TRBJ1-2|.|13|TRBV30
CAGTIWNDAGYTF
TGTGCCGGTACAATTTGGAACGACGCTGGCTACACCTTC
>.|TRBJ2-3|TRBD2|15|TRBV6-1
CASRDTAGATDTQYF
TGTGCCAGCAGGGATACAGCGGGGGCGACAGATACGCAGTATTTT
>.|TRBJ1-5|.|12|TRBV28
CASRRGEQPQHF
TGTGCCAGCAGGAGGGGGGAGCAGCCCCAGCATTTT
>.|TRBJ2-7|.|14|TRBV7-2
CASSLDSPSYEQYF
TGTGCCAGCAGCTTAGACTCCCCCTCCTACGAGCAGTACTTC
>few|TRBJ2-3|.|13|TRBV7-9
CASSSGSTDTQYF
TGTGCCAGCAGCTCGGGAAGCACAGATACGCAGTATTTT
>.|TRBJ2-3|.|11|TRBV6-5
CASMIADTQYF
TGTGCCAGCATGATTGCGGATACGCAGTATTTT
>few|TRBJ1-1|.|12|TRBV6-1
CASKRSGVEAFF
TGTGCCAGCAAACGGTCGGGGGTTGAAGCTTTCTTT
>.|TRBJ1-1|.|14|TRBV2
CASSEGGANTEAFF
TGTGCCAGCAGTGAAGGGGGAGCTAACACTGAAGCTTTCTTT
>.|TRBJ2-1|TRBD2|13|TRBV2
CASNPSGMGEQFF
TGTGCCAGCAATCCTAGCGGGATGGGAGAGCAGTTCTTC
>.|TRBJ2-3|.|15|TRBV14
CASSQASQPTDTQYF
TGTGCCAGCAGCCAAGCTTCCCAACCCACAGATACGCAGTATTTT
>few|TRBJ1-6|.|13|TRBV5-6
CASNKDPLGTLHF
TGTGCCAGCAACAAAGACCCGCTGGGGACCCTCCACTTT
>.|TRBJ2-7|.|14|TRBV5-8
CANRRAGASYEQYF
TGTGCCAACCGCCGGGCGGGGGCATCCTACGAGCAGTACTTC
>.|TRBJ2-1|.|11|TRBV28
CASSLLNEQFF
TGTGCCAGCAGCCTGCTCAATGAGCAGTTCTTC
>.|TRBJ1-2|.|12|TRBV28
CASSLNRNGYTF
TGTGCCAGCAGTTTAAACCGTAACGGCTACACCTTC
>.|TRBJ1-1|TRBD1|15|TRBV10-3
CAISFSGTGQTEAFF
TGTGCCATCAGTTTCTCCGGGACAGGCCAGACTGAAGCTTTCTTT
>.|TRBJ2-3|TRBD1|14|TRBV5-1
CASSLQGAGDTQYF
TGCGCCAGCAGCTTACAGGGGGCAGGTGATACGCAGTATTTT
>.|TRBJ2-1|.|16|TRBV7-3
CASSLEPGRRLNEQFF
TGTGCCAGCAGCTTAGAACCGGGACGGCGCCTCAATGAGCAGTTCTTC
>.|TRBJ2-7|.|12|TRBV7-9
CASSLNSYEQYF
TGTGCCAGCAGTCTAAATTCCTACGAGCAGTACTTC
>.|TRBJ2-1|.|13|TRBV27
CASRLDGYNEQFF
TGTGCCAGCAGACTGGACGGCTACAATGAGCAGTTCTTC
>.|TRBJ2-7|.|13|TRBV6-5
CASSQTLGLRQYF
TGTGCCAGCAGTCAGACGTTGGGGCTGAGGCAGTACTTC
>few|TRBJ2-5|.|12|TRBV7-2
CASSRNQETQYF
TGTGCCAGCAGCAGGAACCAAGAGACCCAGTACTTC
>.|TRBJ1-6|TRBD1|14|TRBV10-2
CASRLGTENSPLHF
TGCGCCAGCAGACTCGGGACAGAGAATTCACCCCTCCACTTT
>.|TRBJ1-2|.|14|TRBV7-9
CASSLAQLNYGYTF
TGTGCCAGCAGCTTAGCACAGCTTAACTATGGCTACACCTTC
>.|TRBJ1-1|.|15|TRBV19
CASSIGEAGRTEAFF
TGTGCCAGTAGTATAGGGGAGGCCGGTCGCACTGAAGCTTTCTTT
>.|TRBJ2-1|.|15|TRBV5-1
CASSLYGVSYNEQFF
TGCGCCAGCAGCTTGTACGGAGTATCCTACAATGAGCAGTTCTTC
>.|TRBJ2-5|.|15|TRBV5-4
CASSSETGTGETQYF
TGTGCCAGCAGTTCAGAAACTGGGACCGGAGAGACCCAGTACTTC
>.|TRBJ2-1|.|16|TRBV7-9
CASSLAFRSSYNEQFF
TGTGCCAGCAGCTTAGCCTTTAGGTCCTCCTACAATGAGCAGTTCTTC
>.|TRBJ2-7|.|11|TRBV7-8
CASSLSNEQYF
TGTGCCAGCAGCTTATCAAACGAGCAGTACTTC
>.|TRBJ1-5|.|13|TRBV2
CASSPEGNQPQHF
TGTGCCAGCAGCCCCGAGGGCAATCAGCCCCAGCATTTT
>many|TRBJ1-2|TRBD1|17|TRBV6-1
CASSEDLGTASTYGYTF
TGTGCCAGCAGTGAAGATTTGGGGACAGCGTCGACCTATGGCTACACCTTC
>.|TRBJ1-2|.|17|TRBV4-3
CASSQDVGTAPSYGYTF
TGCGCCAGCAGCCAAGATGTTGGAACAGCTCCTTCGTATGGCTACACCTTC
>.|TRBJ1-2|.|16|TRBV4-3
CASSPYLAGNTYGYTF
TGCGCCAGCAGCCCGTATCTGGCAGGGAATACCTATGGCTACACCTTC
>.|TRBJ2-7|.|15|TRBV7-8
CASSLASSSSYEQYF
TGTGCCAGCAGCCTCGCCTCCTCGAGCTCCTACGAGCAGTACTTC
>.|TRBJ1-3|.|15|TRBV30
CAWSVPGSSGNTIYF
TGTGCCTGGAGTGTACCCGGCAGCTCTGGAAACACCATATATTTT
>.|TRBJ1-1|TRBD1|13|TRBV11-2
CASSLGQGLKAFF
TGTGCCAGCAGCTTGGGACAGGGTTTGAAAGCTTTCTTT
>once|TRBJ1-3|.|15|TRBV9
CASSAAGTSGNTIYF
TGTGCCAGCAGCGCCGCAGGGACCTCTGGAAACACCATATATTTT
>once|TRBJ1-2|.|12|TRBV15
CATSRGISGYTF
TGTGCCACCAGCAGGGGAATCTCTGGCTACACCTTC
>.|TRBJ1-6|.|13|TRBV2
CAIQTDYNSPLHF
TGTGCCATCCAGACCGATTATAATTCACCCCTCCACTTT
>.|TRBJ1-2|TRBD1|16|TRBV7-9
CASTSTPGQWSYGYTF
TGTGCCAGCACCTCCACTCCGGGACAGTGGTCCTATGGCTACACCTTC
>few|TRBJ1-1|.|13|TRBV6-1
CASSITGNTEAFF
TGTGCCAGCAGTATTACAGGGAACACTGAAGCTTTCTTT
>.|TRBJ2-7|.|15|TRBV19
CASSMAGASRREQYF
TGTGCCAGTAGTATGGCAGGGGCCTCAAGACGCGAGCAGTACTTC
>few|TRBJ2-5|TRBD2|15|TRBV11-2
CASSPRAGYQETQYF
TGTGCCAGCAGCCCTCGAGCGGGGTACCAAGAGACCCAGTACTTC
>.|TRBJ2-3|.|14|TRBV10-3
CATSDWVSTDTQYF
TGTGCCACCTCTGACTGGGTTAGCACAGATACGCAGTATTTT
>.|TRBJ2-1|TRBD1|16|TRBV10-3
CAISEWGQGAANEQFF
TGTGCCATCAGTGAGTGGGGACAGGGGGCGGCCAATGAGCAGTTCTTC
>.|TRBJ2-1|TRBD2|16|TRBV5-1
CASSPSGRGIGNEQFF
TGCGCCAGCAGTCCCAGCGGGAGAGGGATAGGCAATGAGCAGTTCTTC
>.|TRBJ1-1|.|13|TRBV5-5
CASSFTGPGEAFF
TGTGCCAGCAGCTTTACAGGCCCGGGCGAAGCTTTCTTT
>few|TRBJ1-6|.|14|TRBV7-2
CASSLGLVNSPLHF
TGTGCCAGCAGCTTAGGGTTGGTCAATTCACCCCTCCACTTT
>.|TRBJ1-3|.|18|TRBV11-3
CASSLTLWGTTEGNTIYF
TGTGCCAGCAGCCTGACCCTTTGGGGGACAACCGAGGGAAACACCATATATTTT
>.|TRBJ1-2|.|16|TRBV19
CASTDQIYQGIYGYTF
TGTGCCAGTACCGACCAGATTTACCAAGGGATCTATGGCTACACCTTC
>.|TRBJ2-5|.|11|TRBV6-6
CASSAKETQYF
TGTGCCAGCAGTGCCAAAGAGACCCAGTACTTC